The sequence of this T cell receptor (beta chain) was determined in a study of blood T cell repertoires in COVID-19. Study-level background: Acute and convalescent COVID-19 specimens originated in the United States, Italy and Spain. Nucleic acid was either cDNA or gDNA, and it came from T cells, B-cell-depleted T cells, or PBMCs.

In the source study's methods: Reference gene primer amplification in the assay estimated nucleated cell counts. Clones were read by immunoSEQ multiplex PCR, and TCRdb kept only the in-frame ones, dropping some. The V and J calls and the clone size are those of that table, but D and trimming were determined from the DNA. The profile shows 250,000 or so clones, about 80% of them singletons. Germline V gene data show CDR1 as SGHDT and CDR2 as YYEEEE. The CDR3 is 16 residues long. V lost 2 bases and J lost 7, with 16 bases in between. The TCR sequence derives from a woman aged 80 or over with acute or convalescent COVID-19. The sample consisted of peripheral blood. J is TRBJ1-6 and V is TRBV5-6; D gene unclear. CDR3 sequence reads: CASSFSSGHRNSPLHF. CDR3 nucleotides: TGTGCCAGCAGCTTTTCTAGCGGGCACCGAAATTCACCCCTCCACTTT.